These 7 T cell receptor beta chains were all obtained from the same sample, sequenced in a study of T cells after yellow fever vaccination. TCRdb recomputed calls from the 5' RACE reads with MiXCR, one row per CDR3 protein. This table holds hundreds of thousands of distinct CDR3 sequences, under 25% found once. The material sequenced was PBMCs, taken 15 days after the yellow fever booster vaccination. Receptors originate from a man between 25 and 39 years old who received the YFV17D yellow fever vaccine.

The rearrangement uses TRBV25-1 and TRBJ2-7; D gene ambiguous. The CDR3 sequence is 12 residues long. V was trimmed by 3 bases and J by 3 bases, leaving 6 bases between them. The V gene's germline CDR1 is MGHDK and CDR2 SYGVNS. CDR3 sequence reads: CASSDLSYEQYF. The CDR3 DNA reads as TGTGCCAGCAGTGACCTAAGCTACGAGCAGTACTTC.

The V call is TRBV28, the J call TRBJ2-7, with D uncertain. CDR3 length: 12 amino acids. CDR1 is MDHEN, CDR2 SYDVKM, per germline. Trimming cost V 4 bases and J 7 bases, with 11 bases left between them. The CDR3 region is CASSWVLREQYF. The CDR3 bases are TGTGCCAGCAGTTGGGTCCTACGGGAGCAGTACTTC.

This chain uses TRBV7-9 with TRBJ2-2; no clear D. Germline CDR1 reads SEHNR; CDR2 reads FQNEAQ (reference sequence). The CDR3 sequence is 11 residues long. V was pared by 5 bases and J by 9 bases, with 7 bases between. The CDR3 DNA sequence: TGTGCCAGCAGCCCCAGTCGGGAGCTGTTTTTT. The encoded protein is CASSPSRELFF. Looking up the rest from reference TRBV7-9 and TRBJ2-2 gives the full variable domain: DTGVSQNPRHKITKRGQNVTFRCDPISEHNRLYWYRQTLGQGPEFLTYFQNEAQLEKSRLLSDRFSAERPKGSFSTLEIQRTEQGDSAMYLCASSPSRELFFGEGSRLTVL.

This clonotype was seen more than once but under ten times. The CDR3 coding sequence is TGTGCCATCAGGGACAGGGGGAACACCGGGGAGCTGTTTTTT. It translates to CAIRDRGNTGELFF. The rearrangement joins TRBV10-3 to TRBJ2-2; 9 nucleotides line up with TRBD1. This CDR3 comprises 14 residues. Trimming cost V 6 bases and J 1 base; bases outside gene matches: 0. Germline V gene data show CDR1 as ENHRY and CDR2 as SYGVKD.

This clonotype was counted only a few times. This chain links TRBV6-6 with TRBJ2-1; no reliable D call. Germline lookup yields CDR1 MNHNY and CDR2 SVGAGI (reference sequence). The CDR3 length is 10 residues. With 7 bases removed from V and 8 bases from J, the gap between germline ends came to 6 bases. The CDR3 DNA reads TGTGCCAGCAAGGGCTATGAGCAGTTCTTC. Protein product: CASKGYEQFF.

This chain connects TRBV12-3 or TRBV12-4 to TRBJ1-5, with unresolved D. V dropped 3 bases and J dropped 3 bases, with 6 bases sitting between them. This CDR3 has 13 residues. CDR3 amino acids: CASSFELNQPQHF. In DNA, the CDR3 is TGTGCCAGCAGTTTTGAGCTCAATCAGCCCCAGCATTTT.

The chain recombines TRBV6-4 with TRBJ2-7; D may correspond to TRBD1 or TRBD2 (5 bases each). The CDR3 covers 15 residues. Germline-derived CDR1 and CDR2 are MRHNA and SNTAGT. The ends were cut back, 2 bases at V and 3 bases at J, with 14 bases in the middle. The CDR3 here is CASSDQWGGGYEQYF. CDR3 coding DNA: TGTGCCAGCAGTGACCAGTGGGGCGGAGGCTACGAGCAGTACTTC.